This T cell receptor beta chain stems from a study of identical twins. TCRdb fed the 5' RACE reads into MiXCR, producing one record per CDR3 protein. This table holds some 500,000 distinct CDR3 sequences, 9.6% found once. This clonotype was counted many times. The antigen remains unidentified. The V and J ends lost 4 bases and 8 bases respectively, with 11 bases between them. CDR3 length: 12 residues. Germline CDR1 reads SGHTA; CDR2 reads FQGNSA. Study observations and caveats: Cord blood beta clonotypes present at high abundance carried fewer insertions; no such pattern appeared in memory repertoires.

The same specimen was also included in a second study, on yellow fever vaccine responses in identical twins.

This rearrangement joins TRBV7-2 to TRBJ1-2, with D possibly being TRBD1 (6 bases). The sample taken for sequencing was PBMCs. The TCR sequence derives from a woman between 18 and 29 years old in good health. The CDR3 spells CASSSRGRGYTF. The DNA for the CDR3 is TGTGCCAGCAGCTCCAGGGGAAGAGGCTACACCTTC.